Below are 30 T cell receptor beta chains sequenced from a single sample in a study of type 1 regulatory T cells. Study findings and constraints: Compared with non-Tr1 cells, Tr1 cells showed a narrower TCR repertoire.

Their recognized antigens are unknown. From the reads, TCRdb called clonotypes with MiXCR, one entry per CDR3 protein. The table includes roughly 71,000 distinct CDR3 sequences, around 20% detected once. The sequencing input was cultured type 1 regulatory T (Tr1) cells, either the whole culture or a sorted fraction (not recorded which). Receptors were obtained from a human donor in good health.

Here the CDR3 reads CASSQVGTEFNEQFF. CDR3 DNA: TGTGCCAGCAGCCAAGTAGGGACCGAATTCAATGAGCAGTTCTTC. This chain uses TRBV3-1 with TRBJ2-1; the D gene could be TRBD1 or TRBD2 (5 bases each). Germline CDR1 is LGHDT and CDR2 is YNNKEL (reference sequence). The ends were cut back, 1 base at V and 6 bases at J, with 13 bases in the middle. This CDR3 has 15 residues.

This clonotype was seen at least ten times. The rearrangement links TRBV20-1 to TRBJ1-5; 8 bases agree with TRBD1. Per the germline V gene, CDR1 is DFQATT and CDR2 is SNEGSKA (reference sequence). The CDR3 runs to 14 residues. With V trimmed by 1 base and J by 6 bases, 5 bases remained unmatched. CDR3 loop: CSARVRTGGQPQHF. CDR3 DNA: TGCAGTGCTAGAGTGCGCACAGGGGGTCAGCCCCAGCATTTT.

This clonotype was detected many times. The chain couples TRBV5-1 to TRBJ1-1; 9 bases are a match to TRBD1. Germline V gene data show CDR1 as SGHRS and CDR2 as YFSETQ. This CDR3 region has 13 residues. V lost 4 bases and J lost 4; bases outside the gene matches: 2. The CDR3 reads CASSRQGGTEAFF. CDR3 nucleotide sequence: TGCGCCAGCAGCCGACAGGGGGGCACTGAAGCTTTCTTT.

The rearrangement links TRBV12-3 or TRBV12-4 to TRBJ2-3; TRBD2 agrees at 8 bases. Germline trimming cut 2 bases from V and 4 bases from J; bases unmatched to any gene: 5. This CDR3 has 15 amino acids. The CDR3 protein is CASSLRTGGSDTQYF. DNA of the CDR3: TGTGCCAGCAGTTTAAGAACGGGAGGGTCAGATACGCAGTATTTT.

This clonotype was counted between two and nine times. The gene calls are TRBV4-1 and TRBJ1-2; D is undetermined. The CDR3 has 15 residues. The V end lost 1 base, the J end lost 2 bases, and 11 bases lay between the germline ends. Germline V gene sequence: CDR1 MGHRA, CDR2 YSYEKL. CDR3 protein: CASSQGEGPNYGYTF. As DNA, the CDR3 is TGCGCCAGCAGCCAAGGTGAAGGCCCCAACTATGGCTACACCTTC.

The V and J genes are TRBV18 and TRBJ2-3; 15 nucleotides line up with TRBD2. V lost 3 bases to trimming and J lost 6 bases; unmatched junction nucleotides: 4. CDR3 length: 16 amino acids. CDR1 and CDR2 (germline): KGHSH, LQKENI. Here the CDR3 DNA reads TGTGCCAGCTCACCGGGACTAGCGGGAGGAGGGGATACGCAGTATTTT. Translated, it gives CASSPGLAGGGDTQYF.

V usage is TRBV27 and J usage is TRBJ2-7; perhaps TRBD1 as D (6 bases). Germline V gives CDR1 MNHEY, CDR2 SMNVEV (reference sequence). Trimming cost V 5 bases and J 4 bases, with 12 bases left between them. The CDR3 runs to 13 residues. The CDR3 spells CASSGARGYEQYF. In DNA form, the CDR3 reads TGTGCCAGCAGTGGGGCAAGGGGGTACGAGCAGTACTTC.

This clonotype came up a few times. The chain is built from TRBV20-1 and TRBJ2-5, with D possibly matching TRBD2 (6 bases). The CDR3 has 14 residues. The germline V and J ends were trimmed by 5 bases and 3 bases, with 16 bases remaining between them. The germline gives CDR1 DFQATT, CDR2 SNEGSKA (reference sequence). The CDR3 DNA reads TGCAGTGCTGGACCCGTGGGGGGAGAAGAGACCCAGTACTTC. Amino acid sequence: CSAGPVGGEETQYF.

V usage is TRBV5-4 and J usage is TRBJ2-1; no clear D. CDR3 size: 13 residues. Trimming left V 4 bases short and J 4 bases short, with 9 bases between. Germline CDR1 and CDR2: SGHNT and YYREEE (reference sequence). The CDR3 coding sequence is TGTGCCAGCAGCCCCCCGGCTTACAATGAGCAGTTCTTC. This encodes CASSPPAYNEQFF.

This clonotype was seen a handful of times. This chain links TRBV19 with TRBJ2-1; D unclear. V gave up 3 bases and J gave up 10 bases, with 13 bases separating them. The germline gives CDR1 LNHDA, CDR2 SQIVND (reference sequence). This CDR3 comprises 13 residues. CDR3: CASSILNAGEQFF. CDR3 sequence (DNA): TGTGCCAGTAGTATTCTTAACGCCGGGGAGCAGTTCTTC.

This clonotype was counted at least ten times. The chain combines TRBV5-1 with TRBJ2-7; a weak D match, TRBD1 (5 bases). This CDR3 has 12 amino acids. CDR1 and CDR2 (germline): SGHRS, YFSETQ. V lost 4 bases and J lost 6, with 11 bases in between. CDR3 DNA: TGCGCCAGCAGCCCCCCAGGGATCGAGCAGTACTTC. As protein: CASSPPGIEQYF.

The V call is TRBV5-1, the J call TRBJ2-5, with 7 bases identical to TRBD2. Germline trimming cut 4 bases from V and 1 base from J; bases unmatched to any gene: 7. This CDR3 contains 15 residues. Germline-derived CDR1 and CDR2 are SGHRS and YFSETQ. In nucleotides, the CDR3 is TGCGCCAGCAGCGAAAATAGCGGGTTCCAAGAGACCCAGTACTTC. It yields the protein CASSENSGFQETQYF. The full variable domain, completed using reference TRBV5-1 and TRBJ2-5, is KAGVTQTPRYLIKTRGQQVTLSCSPISGHRSVSWYQQTPGQGLQFLFEYFSETQRNKGNFPGRFSGRQFSNSRSEMNVSTLELGDSALYLCASSENSGFQETQYFGPGTRLLVL.

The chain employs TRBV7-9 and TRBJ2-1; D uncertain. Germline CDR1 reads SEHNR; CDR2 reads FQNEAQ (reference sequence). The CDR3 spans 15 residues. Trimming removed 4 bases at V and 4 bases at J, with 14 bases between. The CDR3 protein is CASSYSAGIYNEQFF. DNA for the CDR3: TGTGCCAGCAGCTATTCCGCTGGGATATACAATGAGCAGTTCTTC.

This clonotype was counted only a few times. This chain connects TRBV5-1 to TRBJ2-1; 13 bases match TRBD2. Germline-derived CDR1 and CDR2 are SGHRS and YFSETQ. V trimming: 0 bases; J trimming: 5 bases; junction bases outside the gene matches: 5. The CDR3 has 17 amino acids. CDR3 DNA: TGCGCCAGCAGCTTGGTTGCCGGGACTAGCGGGAACAATGAGCAGTTCTTC. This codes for CASSLVAGTSGNNEQFF.

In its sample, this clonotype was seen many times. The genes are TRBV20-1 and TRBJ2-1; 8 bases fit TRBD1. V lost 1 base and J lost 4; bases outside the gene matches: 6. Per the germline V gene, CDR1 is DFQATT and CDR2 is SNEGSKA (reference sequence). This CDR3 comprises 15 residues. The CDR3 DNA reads TGCAGTGCTAGAGCAGGGGGCGGGTTGTACAATGAGCAGTTCTTC. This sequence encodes CSARAGGGLYNEQFF.

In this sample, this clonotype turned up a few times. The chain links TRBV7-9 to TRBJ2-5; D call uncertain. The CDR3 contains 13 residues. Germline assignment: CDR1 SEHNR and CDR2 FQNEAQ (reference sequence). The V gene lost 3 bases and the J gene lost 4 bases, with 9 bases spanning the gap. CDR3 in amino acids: CASSFVQRETQYF. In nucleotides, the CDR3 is TGTGCCAGCAGCTTTGTTCAGAGAGAGACCCAGTACTTC. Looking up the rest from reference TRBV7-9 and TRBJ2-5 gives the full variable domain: DTGVSQNPRHKITKRGQNVTFRCDPISEHNRLYWYRQTLGQGPEFLTYFQNEAQLEKSRLLSDRFSAERPKGSFSTLEIQRTEQGDSAMYLCASSFVQRETQYFGPGTRLLVL.

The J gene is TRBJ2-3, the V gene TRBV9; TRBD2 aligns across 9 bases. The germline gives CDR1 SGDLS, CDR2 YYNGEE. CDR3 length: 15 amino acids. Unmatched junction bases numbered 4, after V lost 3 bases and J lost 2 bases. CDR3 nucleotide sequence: TGTGCCAGCAGCGCAGCGGGAGGAGCCACAGATACGCAGTATTTT. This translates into CASSAAGGATDTQYF. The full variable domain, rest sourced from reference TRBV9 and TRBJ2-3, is DSGVTQTPKHLITATGQRVTLRCSPRSGDLSVYWYQQSLDQGLQFLIQYYNGEERAKGNILERFSAQQFPDLHSELNLSSLELGDSALYFCASSAAGGATDTQYFGPGTRLTVL.

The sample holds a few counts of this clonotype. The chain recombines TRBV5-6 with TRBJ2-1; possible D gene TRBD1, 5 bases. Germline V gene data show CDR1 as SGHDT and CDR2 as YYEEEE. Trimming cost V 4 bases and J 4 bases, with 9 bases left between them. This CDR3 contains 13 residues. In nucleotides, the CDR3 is TGTGCCAGCAGCCCGACAGAGTACAATGAGCAGTTCTTC. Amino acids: CASSPTEYNEQFF.

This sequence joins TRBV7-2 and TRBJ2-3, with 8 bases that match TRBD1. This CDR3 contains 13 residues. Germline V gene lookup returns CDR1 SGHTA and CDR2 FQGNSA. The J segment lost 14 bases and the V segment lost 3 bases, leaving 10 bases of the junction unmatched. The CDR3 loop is CASSLLRTGFWYF. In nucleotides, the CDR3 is TGTGCCAGCAGCTTGCTCCGGACAGGGTTCTGGTATTTT. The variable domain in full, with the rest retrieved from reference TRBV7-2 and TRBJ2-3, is GAGVSQSPSNKVTEKGKDVELRCDPISGHTALYWYRQSLGQGLEFLIYFQGNSAPDKSGLPSDRFSAERTGGSVSTLTIQRTQQEDSAVYLCASSLLRTGFWYFGPGTRLTVL.

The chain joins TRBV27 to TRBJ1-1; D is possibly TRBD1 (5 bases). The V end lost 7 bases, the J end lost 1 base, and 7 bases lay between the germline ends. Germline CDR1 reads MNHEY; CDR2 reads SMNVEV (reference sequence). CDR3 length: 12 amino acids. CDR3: CASTDRNTEAFF. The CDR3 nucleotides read TGTGCCAGCACCGACAGGAACACTGAAGCTTTCTTT.

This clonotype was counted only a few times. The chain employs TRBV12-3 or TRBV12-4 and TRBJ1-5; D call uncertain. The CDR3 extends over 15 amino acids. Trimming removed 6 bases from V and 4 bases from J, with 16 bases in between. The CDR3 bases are TGTGCCAGCAGCCCCGGGATCTCCTTGAATCAGCCCCAGCATTTT. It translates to CASSPGISLNQPQHF.

Written as DNA, the CDR3 is TGCAGTGTCAGTGTTGGAGGACTAGCCGCCGGGGACGCGCAGTATTTT. It codes for CSVSVGGLAAGDAQYF. The rearrangement links TRBV20-1 to TRBJ2-3; TRBD2 matches at 8 bases. V was clipped by 7 bases and J by 10 bases; unmatched bases: 22. In germline, CDR1 is DFQATT, CDR2 SNEGSKA (reference sequence). This CDR3 spans 16 amino acids.

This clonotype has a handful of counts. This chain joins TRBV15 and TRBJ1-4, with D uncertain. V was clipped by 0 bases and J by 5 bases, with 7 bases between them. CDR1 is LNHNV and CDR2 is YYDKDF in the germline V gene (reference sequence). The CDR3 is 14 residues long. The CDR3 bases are TGTGCCACCAGCAGAGATACGGGAAATGAAAAACTGTTTTTT. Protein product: CATSRDTGNEKLFF.

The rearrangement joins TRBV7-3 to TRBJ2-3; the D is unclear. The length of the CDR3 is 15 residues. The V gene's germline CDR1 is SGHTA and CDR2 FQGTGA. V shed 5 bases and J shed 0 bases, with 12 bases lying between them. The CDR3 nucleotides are TGTGCCAGCAGCCCTCTCCCCTCTAGCACAGATACGCAGTATTTT. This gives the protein CASSPLPSSTDTQYF.

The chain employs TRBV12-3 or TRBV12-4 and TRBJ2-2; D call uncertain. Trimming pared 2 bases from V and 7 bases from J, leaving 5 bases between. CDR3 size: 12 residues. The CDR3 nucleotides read TGTGCCAGCAGTTTACGATTCGGGGAGCTGTTTTTT. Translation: CASSLRFGELFF.

CDR3 protein: CASSTPGLNSPLHF. The CDR3 coding sequence is TGCGCCAGCAGCACGCCGGGACTTAATTCACCCCTCCACTTT. The chain joins TRBV5-1 to TRBJ1-6; possibly TRBD1 for D (5 bases). CDR3 size: 14 residues. The V gene lost 4 bases and the J gene lost 6 bases, with 11 bases spanning the gap. Germline assignment: CDR1 SGHRS and CDR2 YFSETQ.

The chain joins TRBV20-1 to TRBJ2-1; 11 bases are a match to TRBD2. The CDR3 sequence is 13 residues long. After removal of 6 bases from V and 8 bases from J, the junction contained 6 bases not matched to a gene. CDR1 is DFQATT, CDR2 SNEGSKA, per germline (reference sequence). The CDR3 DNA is TGCAGTGCGCCGAGGACTAGCGGGTATGAGCAGTTCTTC. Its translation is CSAPRTSGYEQFF.

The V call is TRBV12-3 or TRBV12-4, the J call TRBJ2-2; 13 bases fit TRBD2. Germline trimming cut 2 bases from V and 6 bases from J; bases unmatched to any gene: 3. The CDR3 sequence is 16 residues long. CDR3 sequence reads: CASSLTTSGRPGELFF. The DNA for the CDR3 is TGTGCCAGCAGTTTAACGACTAGCGGGAGGCCCGGGGAGCTGTTTTTT.

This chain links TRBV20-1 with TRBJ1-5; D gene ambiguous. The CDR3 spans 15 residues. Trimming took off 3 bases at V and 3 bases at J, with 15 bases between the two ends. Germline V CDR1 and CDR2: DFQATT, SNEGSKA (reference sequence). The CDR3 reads CSASTRGTFNQPQHF. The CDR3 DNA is TGCAGTGCTAGTACTCGGGGAACTTTCAATCAGCCCCAGCATTTT.

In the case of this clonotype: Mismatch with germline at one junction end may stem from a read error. The CDR3, as DNA: TGCGGTGCTAGAGACCCTAGCGCGGGGAGCTACGAGCAGTACTTC. It codes for CGARDPSAGSYEQYF. The V call is TRBV20-1, the J call TRBJ2-7; maybe TRBD2 (6 bases). Germline CDR1 is DFQATT and CDR2 is SNEGSKA (reference sequence). This CDR3 is 15 amino acids long.